Sequencing of this TCR beta chain was carried out in a study of T cells in Graves' hyperthyroidism and ophthalmopathy (dated by TCRdb to between 2018 and 2021). In terms of the full investigation: Peripheral blood samples were taken at initial diagnosis, before any treatment was given. To identify TCR V-J signatures that set the groups apart, the researchers used a discovery cohort of about a hundred patients, made up of approximately 43 with Graves' ophthalmopathy and 57 with stable Graves' hyperthyroidism. An independent validation cohort of 18 to 20 hyperthyroidism patients and roughly 16 patients who later progressed to ophthalmopathy tested prospective prediction of ophthalmopathy. For training and testing, the 100 or so patients in the discovery cohort were randomly divided in a 7:3 ratio. The study also compared thyroid tissue and blood T-cell repertoires from 6 or 7 Graves' hyperthyroidism patients. Following sampling, methimazole starting at 30 mg daily was given to hyperthyroidism patients, and high-dose intravenous methylprednisolone was given to ophthalmopathy patients. According to the paper, TCR Vbeta CDR3 sequencing was carried out on some 130 peripheral blood samples, which came from fewer than 50 ophthalmopathy, under 85 hyperthyroidism and some 17 progressor patients. General conclusions and limits of the study: Most expanded thyroid clonotypes (frequency above 0.001) were also detected in blood, a finding suggesting that blood repertoires may reflect thyroid immune responses. During validation, the model predicted progression to ophthalmopathy a median of approximately 6.5 months ahead of onset, with 60% to 71% sensitivity and 72% to 80% specificity. A 13 V-J signature model separated ophthalmopathy from stable hyperthyroidism, with approximately 87% sensitivity and 81.08% specificity in cross-validation and 80%/75% in testing. No statistical method was used to set the sample size in advance, and investigators knew the group allocation.

This clonotype was observed many times. The target of this receptor is not known. No qualities accompany the bases; no much larger clone lies one base away. The TCR beta CDR3 regions were amplified from RNA transcripts. The first round of RT-PCR for the TCR CDR3 was performed with the HTBI primer set and the Qiagen OneStep RT-PCR kit. A second multiplex PCR round built the libraries, followed by size selection and purification. The libraries were sequenced on an Illumina HiSeq2000 using paired-end 100 bp reads. The study's processing was this. Raw data were processed with SOAPnuke, discarding reads with adapters, uncalled bases, mean Phred below 15, or no exact constant-primer or identifier match. COPE v1.2.5 was used to merge the high-quality paired reads, and each unique nucleotide sequence was defined as a clonotype. Clonotypes were aligned to IMGT TRBV, TRBD and TRBJ reference segments using MiTCR v1.1. Only V-J combinations with frequency above 0.0001, covering approximately 99% of repertoires, were analysed. The TCS score was defined as F50 (clonal expansion) divided by E x V (chaos), with BLOSUM62-based TCRdist calculated between CDR3 peptides within each V-J. Welch's t-statistics and random forest reduced roughly 500 V-J features to fewer than 15, which were used in a naive Bayes classifier (R e1071). In-frame beta chains were kept once TCRdb had trimmed the public reads at Q25 with fastp and called clones with MiXCR. Under each unique CDR3 protein, matching rows form one entry showing the most common genes and DNA. The V and J calls were not made by the authors but by TCRdb's processing. The sample yields around 600,000 distinct CDR3 sequences; around 13% were counted once. Of the sample, about 12% falls within the top ten clones.

Ophthalmopathy patients had moderately to severely active disease, with a Clinical Activity Score of 3 or more, a NOSPECS grade of 4 or more, and a disease duration of less than 3 months. Exclusion was applied to patients with uncontrolled infections, other autoimmune diseases, pregnancy or lactation. Diagnoses were based on clinical symptoms, serum thyroxine and TRAb, thyroid ultrasound and orbital computed tomography. PBMCs were isolated from 7.5 to 10 ml of fresh peripheral blood by Ficoll-Paque density gradient centrifugation. Total RNA was extracted using Trizol reagent, and RNA quality was assessed on an Agilent 2100 Bioanalyzer. The sequenced material came from blood. The sequence came from a woman aged 50 to 60 with Graves' ophthalmopathy.

The CDR3: CASSLSPQNTGELFF. The DNA sequence is as follows: TGTGCCAGCAGCTTATCCCCTCAGAACACCGGGGAGCTGTTTTTT. The rearranged segments are TRBV7-2 and TRBJ2-2; no confident D gene assignment can be made. V gives up 2 bases and J gives up 1 base, and the segment between their germline ends measures 8 bases. Taken from the germline V gene, the CDR1 and CDR2 loops are SGHTA and FQGNSA. The CDR3 spans 15 residues, from the cysteine through the phenylalanine. Only the CDR3 part of the read is kept: 45 bases, read in frame from the first base.